Listed here are 24 T cell receptor beta chains from one sample, sequenced in a study of blood T cell repertoires in COVID-19. Assay used: immunoSEQ multiplex PCR; TCRdb lists only in-frame clones, some missing. The table has about 150,000 clones, about nine tenths seen once; the top ten hold under 7.5%. Sequenced sample: peripheral blood. Receptors originate from an older man with acute or convalescent COVID-19.

The genes are TRBV7-7 and TRBJ2-5, with TRBD2 identical over 14 bases. Unmatched junction bases numbered 3, after V lost 5 bases and J lost 4 bases. The germline V gene has CDR1 SSHAT and CDR2 FNYEAQ (reference sequence). The CDR3 is made up of 15 amino acids. CDR3 sequence: CASSRLAGGGETQYF. The DNA of the CDR3 is TGTGCCAGCAGCCGACTAGCGGGAGGGGGAGAGACCCAGTACTTC.

The chain combines TRBV5-4 with TRBJ2-7, with TRBD1 as a possible D gene (6 bases). CDR1 and CDR2 (germline): SGHNT, YYREEE (reference sequence). The CDR3 spans 15 residues. Trimming removed 4 bases at V and 0 bases at J, with 14 bases between. As DNA, the CDR3 is TGTGCCAGCAGCCCACAGGGAATTCTCTCCTACGAGCAGTACTTC. It codes for CASSPQGILSYEQYF.

This chain links TRBV7-9 with TRBJ2-5; D unresolved. The germline V gene encodes CDR1 SEHNR and CDR2 FQNEAQ (reference sequence). CDR3 size: 15 residues. V was clipped by 0 bases and J by 2 bases, with 10 bases between them. The CDR3 region is CASSLAPSLQETQYF. The CDR3 DNA sequence: TGTGCCAGCAGCTTAGCTCCTTCTCTACAAGAGACCCAGTACTTC.

DNA of the CDR3: TGTGCCACCAGTGATTTAATGGGGACAGGGTTCTCCGGGGAGCTGTTTTTT. Protein sequence: CATSDLMGTGFSGELFF. The chain joins TRBV24-1 to TRBJ2-2, with 9 bases fitting TRBD1. Germline-derived CDR1 and CDR2 are KGHDR and SFDVKD. The V gene end was trimmed by 1 base and the J gene end by 6 bases; junction bases not matched to a gene: 8. This CDR3 has 17 residues.

V is TRBV28 and J is TRBJ2-7; 12 bases map to TRBD2. From germline, CDR1 is MDHEN and CDR2 SYDVKM. This CDR3 spans 13 amino acids. Losses at the gene ends were 9 bases for V and 4 bases for J; bases not matched to a gene: 4. The CDR3 loop reads CASRTSGMYEQYF. The CDR3 coding sequence is TGTGCCAGTCGGACTAGCGGGATGTACGAGCAGTACTTC.

The CDR3 is CASSNLRGHRGHEQFF. In DNA, the CDR3 is TGTGCCAGCAGTAACCTCAGGGGGCACCGAGGGCATGAGCAGTTCTTC. The chain is built from TRBV6-2 or TRBV6-3 and TRBJ2-1; 8 bases map to TRBD1. There are 16 residues in the CDR3. Germline CDR1 MNHEY, CDR2 SVGEGT. The V and J ends lost 5 bases and 8 bases, in that order; junction bases with no gene match: 14.

The gene calls are TRBV5-1 and TRBJ2-3, with D perhaps matching TRBD1 (6 bases). Germline CDR1 is SGHRS and CDR2 is YFSETQ. The CDR3 spans 15 residues. Trimming took 0 bases from V and 4 from J, leaving 12 bases between them. The CDR3 here is CASSLVGTRSDTQYF. For the CDR3, the DNA is TGCGCCAGCAGCTTGGTGGGGACAAGATCAGATACGCAGTATTTT.

This clone was counted once. The rearrangement uses TRBV21-1 and TRBJ1-5; the DNA was not used to check the table's D call, TRBD1. TRBV21-1 is a pseudogene locus. The CDR3 covers 13 residues. CDR3 protein: CASRTGGNQPQHF. The CDR3 DNA follows: TGTGCCAGCAGAACAGGGGGGAATCAGCCCCAGCATTTT.

J is TRBJ2-1 and V is TRBV7-2; 9 nucleotides agree with TRBD2. The germline gives CDR1 SGHTA, CDR2 FQGNSA. Losses at the gene ends were 1 base for V and 6 bases for J; bases not matched to a gene: 4. The CDR3 sequence is 15 residues long. The CDR3 is CASSLVGTSSNEQFF. CDR3 DNA sequence: TGTGCCAGCAGCTTAGTAGGGACTAGCAGCAATGAGCAGTTCTTC.

V is TRBV3-1 (or the pseudogene TRBV3-2) and J is TRBJ2-1; 9 bases line up with TRBD2. J was trimmed by 4 bases and V by 4 bases; bases with no gene match: 11. Germline V CDR1 and CDR2: LGHDT, YNNKEL (reference sequence). The CDR3 runs 17 residues. In DNA, the CDR3 is TGTGCCAGCAGCCTCCAGCAAACTAGCGGGCCTTACAATGAGCAGTTCTTC. The encoded protein is CASSLQQTSGPYNEQFF.

The CDR3 here is CASSSPPGTGRVEQFF. CDR3 DNA sequence: TGTGCCAGCAGTTCCCCCCCCGGGACAGGACGGGTTGAGCAGTTCTTC. This chain joins TRBV28 and TRBJ2-1; the match to TRBD1 covers 8 bases. The germline CDR1 and CDR2 sequences are MDHEN and SYDVKM. The ends lost 4 bases at V and 9 bases at J; junction bases unmatched: 14. The CDR3 is made up of 16 amino acids.

CDR3 residues: CSVEGAGGRNEQFF. CDR3 in DNA: TGCAGCGTTGAAGGAGCGGGGGGGCGTAATGAGCAGTTCTTC. The chain uses TRBV29-1 and TRBJ2-1; 10 bases line up with TRBD2. The junction had 4 bases not matched to a gene; V was cut back by 1 base and J by 7 bases. The V gene's germline CDR1 is SQVTM and CDR2 ANQGSEA. The CDR3 totals 14 residues.

The rearrangement uses TRBV19 and TRBJ1-6; 10 positions match TRBD1. Germline V lookup: CDR1 LNHDA, CDR2 SQIVND (reference sequence). The CDR3 consists of 14 residues. Trimming cost V 4 bases and J 10 bases; bases outside gene matches: 4. The DNA for the CDR3 is TGTGCCAGTAGTACGGGGACAGGGGACTCACCCCTCCACTTT. Translating it yields CASSTGTGDSPLHF.

This sequence joins TRBV4-1 and TRBJ2-5; D gene ambiguous. Deletions cut 1 base from V and 2 bases from J, with 11 bases between. The V gene's germline CDR1 is MGHRA and CDR2 YSYEKL. The CDR3 is 15 residues long. DNA for the CDR3: TGCGCCAGCAGCCAAGGAACAGTCTATCAAGAGACCCAGTACTTC. Its translation: CASSQGTVYQETQYF.

V usage is TRBV9 and J usage is TRBJ1-4; D is ambiguous. Trimming removed 0 bases from V and 0 bases from J, with 6 bases in between. Germline V gene data show CDR1 as SGDLS and CDR2 as YYNGEE. The CDR3 has 15 amino acids. The CDR3 region is CASSVGVATNEKLFF. CDR3 DNA sequence: TGTGCCAGCAGCGTAGGAGTTGCAACTAATGAAAAACTGTTTTTT.

This chain joins TRBV20-1 and TRBJ1-4, with 8 bases that match TRBD1. Germline-derived CDR1 and CDR2 are DFQATT and SNEGSKA (reference sequence). Germline trimming cut 8 bases from V and 15 bases from J; bases unmatched to any gene: 5. The CDR3 loop spans 9 amino acids. CDR3: CSPQGGLFF. The DNA for the CDR3 is TGCAGTCCACAGGGGGGGTTGTTTTTT.

This clone has just a few counts. This chain uses TRBV28 with TRBJ1-2, with 7 bases identical to TRBD1. CDR1 is MDHEN and CDR2 is SYDVKM in the germline V gene. This CDR3 comprises 12 residues. Trimming took 8 bases from V and 5 from J; bases not matched to a gene: 5. DNA for the CDR3: TGTGCCAGCGCCCCGACAGGGTATGGCTACACCTTC. Its translation is CASAPTGYGYTF.

The table lists this clone with a count of one. One end of the junction fails to match germline, which may point to a read error. The CDR3 protein is CASSQSQGSNQPQHF. CDR3 sequence (DNA): TGTGCCAGCAGCCAATCACAGGGTAGCAACCAGCCCCAGCATTTT. This rearrangement joins TRBV3-1 (or the pseudogene TRBV3-2) to TRBJ1-5; tentatively, D is TRBD1 (6 bases). This CDR3 is built from 15 residues. CDR1 and CDR2 (germline): LGHDT, YNNKEL (reference sequence).

The gene calls are TRBV11-1 and TRBJ1-1; the D gene is possibly TRBD1 (6 bases). The germline CDR1 and CDR2 sequences are SGHAT and FQDESV (reference sequence). Trimming took off 4 bases at V and 4 bases at J, with 13 bases between the two ends. The CDR3 extends over 14 amino acids. The CDR3 sequence: CASSSLGARTEAFF. The CDR3, as DNA: TGTGCCAGCAGCTCTTTGGGGGCTCGCACTGAAGCTTTCTTT. Full variable domain (remainder filled in from reference TRBV11-1 and TRBJ1-1): EAEVAQSPRYKITEKSQAVAFWCDPISGHATLYWYRQILGQGPELLVQFQDESVVDDSQLPKDRFSAERLKGVDSTLKIQPAELGDSAMYLCASSSLGARTEAFFGQGTRLTVV.

The V and J genes are TRBV19 and TRBJ1-1; tentative D call: TRBD1 (5 bases). Trimming removed 4 bases from V and 3 bases from J, with 12 bases in between. The CDR3 spans 14 residues. CDR1 is LNHDA and CDR2 is SQIVND in the germline V gene (reference sequence). The DNA for the CDR3 is TGTGCCAGTAGTAGGAGGGGAAGAGACACTGAAGCTTTCTTT. Its translation: CASSRRGRDTEAFF.

This clone has a single count. This chain links TRBV18 with TRBJ2-7, with TRBD1 identical over 10 bases. The V gene end was trimmed by 6 bases and the J gene end by 4 bases; junction bases not matched to a gene: 9. The CDR3 has 15 amino acids. Germline V gives CDR1 KGHSH, CDR2 LQKENI. CDR3 bases: TGTGCCAGCTCCACAGGGACAGGGGTTGTGTACGAGCAGTACTTC. This gives the protein CASSTGTGVVYEQYF.

This rearrangement joins TRBV5-1 to TRBJ1-3; the match to TRBD1 covers 7 bases. V trimming: 1 base; J trimming: 3 bases; junction bases outside the gene matches: 4. The CDR3 is 15 residues long. Per germline, CDR1 SGHRS and CDR2 YFSETQ. CDR3 sequence (DNA): TGCGCCAGCAGCTTGACAGGGGAGGTTGGAAACACCATATATTTT. Residues: CASSLTGEVGNTIYF.

The chain links TRBV5-4 to TRBJ2-1; D remains ambiguous. The V gene's germline CDR1 is SGHNT and CDR2 YYREEE (reference sequence). V was shortened by 5 bases and J by 4 bases, with 10 bases between the two germline ends. The CDR3 is 13 amino acids. CDR3 amino acids: CASSYEDYNEQFF. In DNA form, the CDR3 reads TGTGCCAGCAGTTACGAGGATTACAATGAGCAGTTCTTC. Complete variable domain (other parts from reference TRBV5-4 and TRBJ2-1): ETGVTQSPTHLIKTRGQQVTLRCSSQSGHNTVSWYQQALGQGPQFIFQYYREEENGRGNFPPRFSGLQFPNYSSELNVNALELDDSALYLCASSYEDYNEQFFGPGTRLTVL.

The CDR3 is CASSQEVSSSGYTF. DNA of the CDR3: TGCGCCAGCAGCCAAGAGGTCAGTTCCTCAGGCTACACCTTC. The chain carries TRBV4-1 and TRBJ1-2, with no clear D. CDR3 length equals 14 residues. Germline lookup yields CDR1 MGHRA and CDR2 YSYEKL. V lost 0 bases, J lost 8 bases, and 13 bases lay in between.